A selection of T cell receptor beta chains follows, all from one sample in a study of T cell responses to AZD1222 COVID-19 vaccine. Profiling relied on immunoSEQ multiplex PCR, and the TCRdb table lists in-frame clones only, not all of them. The sample carries approximately 80,000 clones, over 75% recorded once. The sample consisted of peripheral blood, taken 28 days after the second AZD1222 dose. The receptor set was obtained from an adult who received the AZD1222 COVID-19 vaccine. The CDR3 runs from the conserved cysteine through the conserved F or W. Each record gives: V gene, CDR3 length, clone size, J gene, D gene, CDR3 DNA, CDR3 protein. D genes are given only for firm matches. Clone size is given for some rows only: seen once, a few or many times, or a class if the clone is expanded.

v_call: TRBV5-6; cdr3_length: 15; clone_size: .; j_call: TRBJ1-5; d_call: TRBD1; cdr3_nt: TGTGCCAGCAGCTTCGGGACAGGCAGTGATCAGCCCCAGCATTTT; cdr3_aa: CASSFGTGSDQPQHF
v_call: TRBV27; cdr3_length: 14; clone_size: .; j_call: TRBJ1-1; d_call: TRBD1; cdr3_nt: TGTGCCAGCAGTTCGAGGGGGCTGGACACTGAAGCTTTCTTT; cdr3_aa: CASSSRGLDTEAFF
v_call: TRBV7-2; cdr3_length: 15; clone_size: .; j_call: TRBJ2-5; d_call: .; cdr3_nt: TGTGCCAGCAGCTTAGGCGACAGGAACCAAGAGACCCAGTACTTC; cdr3_aa: CASSLGDRNQETQYF
v_call: TRBV7-3; cdr3_length: 17; clone_size: .; j_call: TRBJ2-1; d_call: .; cdr3_nt: TGTGCCAGCAGCTTAATTCCCCGGGGGCTCTCCTACAATGAGCAGTTCTTC; cdr3_aa: CASSLIPRGLSYNEQFF
v_call: TRBV5-1; cdr3_length: 15; clone_size: .; j_call: TRBJ1-6; d_call: TRBD1; cdr3_nt: TGCGCCAGCAGCTCCGGGACAGGGAATAATTCACCCCTCCACTTT; cdr3_aa: CASSSGTGNNSPLHF
v_call: TRBV28; cdr3_length: 12; clone_size: .; j_call: TRBJ2-7; d_call: .; cdr3_nt: TGTGCCAGCAGTGCCCAGGTTCTAGGATCGTACTTC; cdr3_aa: CASSAQVLGSYF
v_call: TRBV6-2/TRBV6-3; cdr3_length: 14; clone_size: .; j_call: TRBJ1-5; d_call: TRBD1; cdr3_nt: TGTGCCAGCAGCCCGACAGGGTTCAATCAGCCCCAGCATTTT; cdr3_aa: CASSPTGFNQPQHF
v_call: TRBV12-3/TRBV12-4; cdr3_length: 13; clone_size: .; j_call: TRBJ2-3; d_call: .; cdr3_nt: TGTGCCAGCAGTCTCGGGGATCCGGATACGCAGTATTTT; cdr3_aa: CASSLGDPDTQYF
v_call: TRBV9; cdr3_length: 16; clone_size: .; j_call: TRBJ1-6; d_call: .; cdr3_nt: TGTGCCAGCAGCGTAGGTGGTCAAAACTATAATTCACCCCTCCACTTT; cdr3_aa: CASSVGGQNYNSPLHF
v_call: TRBV10-2; cdr3_length: 14; clone_size: .; j_call: TRBJ2-1; d_call: TRBD2; cdr3_nt: TGCGCCAGCAAGAGCGGGGGGGCTAGGAATGAGCAGTTCTTC; cdr3_aa: CASKSGGARNEQFF
v_call: TRBV28; cdr3_length: 13; clone_size: .; j_call: TRBJ1-1; d_call: .; cdr3_nt: TGTGCCAGCAGTAAACACGTCGGCACTGAAGCTTTCTTT; cdr3_aa: CASSKHVGTEAFF
v_call: TRBV2; cdr3_length: 13; clone_size: once; j_call: TRBJ2-1; d_call: .; cdr3_nt: TGTGCCAGGGGAGCGAGGGCGAGTGGCGAGCAGTTCTTC; cdr3_aa: CARGARASGEQFF
v_call: TRBV11-2; cdr3_length: 13; clone_size: .; j_call: TRBJ2-7; d_call: TRBD1; cdr3_nt: TGTGCCAGCAGCTTGGGACAGGAGTACGAGCAGTACTTC; cdr3_aa: CASSLGQEYEQYF
v_call: TRBV30; cdr3_length: 14; clone_size: .; j_call: TRBJ2-2; d_call: .; cdr3_nt: TGTGCCTGGAGAGGGAACACCTCCACCGGGGAGCTGTTTTTT; cdr3_aa: CAWRGNTSTGELFF
v_call: TRBV20-1; cdr3_length: 11; clone_size: .; j_call: TRBJ1-1; d_call: .; cdr3_nt: TGCAGTGTTCGACTGTACACTGAAGCTTTCTTT; cdr3_aa: CSVRLYTEAFF
v_call: TRBV4-2; cdr3_length: 15; clone_size: .; j_call: TRBJ2-7; d_call: .; cdr3_nt: TGTGCCAGCAGCCAAGTCCAGGGCACTGACTACGAGCAGTACTTC; cdr3_aa: CASSQVQGTDYEQYF
v_call: TRBV6-1; cdr3_length: 13; clone_size: .; j_call: TRBJ1-2; d_call: .; cdr3_nt: TGTGCCAGCAGTGAAACCGGGCACTATGGCTACACCTTC; cdr3_aa: CASSETGHYGYTF
v_call: TRBV9; cdr3_length: 16; clone_size: .; j_call: TRBJ1-2; d_call: .; cdr3_nt: TGTGCCAGCAGCGTAGAGGGCGGGGGTATTAACTATGGCTACACCTTC; cdr3_aa: CASSVEGGGINYGYTF
v_call: TRBV7-2; cdr3_length: 15; clone_size: few; j_call: TRBJ1-2; d_call: .; cdr3_nt: TGTGCCAGCAGCTTATCGGTTGGCGGGGACTATGGCTACACCTTC; cdr3_aa: CASSLSVGGDYGYTF
v_call: TRBV6-5; cdr3_length: 14; clone_size: once; j_call: TRBJ1-6; d_call: .; cdr3_nt: TGTGCCAGCAGTAATCGGAGAAACAATTCACCCCTCCACTTT; cdr3_aa: CASSNRRNNSPLHF
v_call: TRBV11-3; cdr3_length: 14; clone_size: .; j_call: TRBJ2-1; d_call: TRBD2; cdr3_nt: TGTGCCAGCAGCTTGGGGCTAGCGGGAGTTGAGCAGTTCTTC; cdr3_aa: CASSLGLAGVEQFF
v_call: TRBV5-1; cdr3_length: 15; clone_size: .; j_call: TRBJ2-6; d_call: .; cdr3_nt: TGCGCCAGCAGCTTAAGCCTCTCTGGGGCCAACGTCCTGACTTTC; cdr3_aa: CASSLSLSGANVLTF
v_call: TRBV15; cdr3_length: 15; clone_size: once; j_call: TRBJ1-4; d_call: .; cdr3_nt: TGTGCCACCAGCAGAGAGGGGGCCACTAATGAAAAACTGTTTTTT; cdr3_aa: CATSREGATNEKLFF
v_call: TRBV7-2; cdr3_length: 14; clone_size: .; j_call: TRBJ2-3; d_call: .; cdr3_nt: TGTGCCAGCAGCCCGCTTGAGGCGACAGATACGCAGTATTTT; cdr3_aa: CASSPLEATDTQYF
v_call: TRBV6-5; cdr3_length: 16; clone_size: .; j_call: TRBJ2-7; d_call: .; cdr3_nt: TGTGCCAGCAGTTACTCGGGGAGCGGAAGCTCCTACGAGCAGTACTTC; cdr3_aa: CASSYSGSGSSYEQYF
v_call: TRBV29-1; cdr3_length: 15; clone_size: .; j_call: TRBJ2-2; d_call: TRBD2; cdr3_nt: TGCAGCGTTAAAGGGACGGGAGGGAACACCGGGGAGCTGTTTTTT; cdr3_aa: CSVKGTGGNTGELFF
v_call: TRBV24-1; cdr3_length: 15; clone_size: few; j_call: TRBJ1-6; d_call: TRBD1; cdr3_nt: TGTGCCACCTTGACAGGGGTGGGTGGGAATTCACCCCTCCACTTT; cdr3_aa: CATLTGVGGNSPLHF
v_call: TRBV15; cdr3_length: 14; clone_size: .; j_call: TRBJ1-1; d_call: .; cdr3_nt: TGTGCCACCAGCAGAGGGTCGTGGGGGAATGAAGCTTTCTTT; cdr3_aa: CATSRGSWGNEAFF
v_call: TRBV27; cdr3_length: 13; clone_size: .; j_call: TRBJ2-1; d_call: .; cdr3_nt: TGTGCCAGCAGTTTTCTGGCGGGCCATGAGCAGTTCTTC; cdr3_aa: CASSFLAGHEQFF
v_call: TRBV30; cdr3_length: 16; clone_size: .; j_call: TRBJ1-6; d_call: .; cdr3_nt: TGTGCCTGGAGTGTAAGTTTGCGGGCTTGGGATTCACCCCTCCACTTT; cdr3_aa: CAWSVSLRAWDSPLHF
v_call: TRBV4-2; cdr3_length: 15; clone_size: .; j_call: TRBJ1-5; d_call: .; cdr3_nt: TGTGCCAGCAGCCAAGCGCATAACGGAAATCAGCCCCAGCATTTT; cdr3_aa: CASSQAHNGNQPQHF